These 29 T cell receptor beta chains originate from one sample sequenced in a study of graft-versus-host responses after intestinal transplantation. These TCRs are of unknown antigen specificity. Sequencing was performed with immunoSEQ multiplex PCR; in TCRdb, only in-frame clones are kept and a portion is missing. The table lists around 40,000 clones, approximately 95% of them singletons. The sample consisted of unstimulated CD8+ T cells sorted from spleen or lymph node cells, taken before transplant. These receptors were obtained from a human donor who was the organ donor for an intestinal transplant.

The chain combines TRBV4-3 with TRBJ1-1, with 8 bases identical to TRBD1. Germline V gene sequence: CDR1 LGHNA, CDR2 YSLEER. The V segment lost 0 bases and the J segment 5 bases; nucleotides outside the gene matches: 11. The CDR3 length is 17 residues. The CDR3 DNA follows: TGCGCCAGCAGCCAAGATCCCCTACAGGGGGTAGAGACTGAAGCTTTCTTT. This sequence encodes CASSQDPLQGVETEAFF.

This chain joins TRBV4-3 and TRBJ1-2; no clear D gene. The CDR3 totals 15 residues. From germline, CDR1 is LGHNA and CDR2 YSLEER. Trimming cost V 0 bases and J 5 bases, with 13 bases left between them. The DNA of the CDR3 is TGCGCCAGCAGCCAAGAGACACAGACAAAATATGGCTACACCTTC. Encoded protein: CASSQETQTKYGYTF.

The V and J genes are TRBV11-2 and TRBJ2-1, with 11 bases that match TRBD2. Germline CDR1 is SGHAT and CDR2 is FQNNGV. V gave up 3 bases and J gave up 0 bases; unmatched junction bases: 1. There are 16 residues in the CDR3. The CDR3 nucleotides read TGTGCCAGCAGCTTTAGCGGGGGGGCCTCCTACAATGAGCAGTTCTTC. It translates to CASSFSGGASYNEQFF.

The chain employs TRBV29-1 and TRBJ1-4; possible D gene TRBD1, 6 bases. The CDR3 runs to 16 residues. Germline values: CDR1 SQVTM, CDR2 ANQGSEA. The germline V and J ends were trimmed by 0 bases and 3 bases, with 14 bases remaining between them. This CDR3 reads CSVEDPHRESNEKLFF. The CDR3 DNA reads as TGCAGCGTTGAAGACCCTCACAGGGAGTCTAATGAAAAACTGTTTTTT.

The chain combines TRBV5-5 with TRBJ2-1; the D gene is possibly TRBD1 (5 bases). Trimming left V 2 bases short and J 0 bases short, with 6 bases between. This CDR3 is 14 amino acids long. CDR1 SGHKS and CDR2 YYEKEE come from the germline V gene (reference sequence). CDR3 region: CASSFQGSYNEQFF. CDR3 nucleotides: TGTGCCAGCAGCTTCCAGGGCTCCTACAATGAGCAGTTCTTC.

V and J are TRBV10-2 and TRBJ2-1; D is unresolved. Germline loops: CDR1 WSHSY, CDR2 SAAADI. V gave up 8 bases and J gave up 8 bases, with 13 bases separating them. CDR3 length: 12 amino acids. DNA of the CDR3: TGCGCCAGCTGTGGGCTTGTCGATGAGCAGTTCTTC. Its protein product is CASCGLVDEQFF.

The gene calls are TRBV10-3 and TRBJ1-5; 9 bases are a match to TRBD1. CDR1 ENHRY and CDR2 SYGVKD come from the germline V gene. This CDR3 region has 15 residues. Trimming cost V 3 bases and J 4 bases; bases outside gene matches: 4. The CDR3 loop is CAISEMDRGNQPQHF. CDR3 nucleotides: TGTGCCATCAGTGAAATGGACAGGGGAAATCAGCCCCAGCATTTT.

The chain joins TRBV5-1 to TRBJ2-3, with TRBD2 matching 11 bases. Germline values: CDR1 SGHRS, CDR2 YFSETQ. The J segment lost 2 bases and the V segment lost 0 bases, leaving 14 bases of the junction unmatched. The CDR3 is made up of 20 amino acids. The CDR3 DNA reads as TGCGCCAGCAGCTTGGTAGGTCGAGGGACTAGCGGCCGTCCCACAGATACGCAGTATTTT. It encodes CASSLVGRGTSGRPTDTQYF.

The chain is built from TRBV4-3 and TRBJ2-7; D remains ambiguous. The germline V and J ends were trimmed by 8 bases and 0 bases, with 20 bases remaining between them. CDR3 length: 16 amino acids. CDR1 and CDR2 (germline): LGHNA, YSLEER. The CDR3 protein is CASSQTRTVPSYEQYF. CDR3 sequence (DNA): TGCGCCAGCTCCCAAACCCGGACCGTTCCCTCCTACGAGCAGTACTTC.

The V and J genes are TRBV2 and TRBJ1-2; no clear D gene. Trimming removed 1 base from V and 3 bases from J, with 6 bases in between. The germline V gene has CDR1 SNHLY and CDR2 FYNNEI. CDR3 length: 13 amino acids. In nucleotides, the CDR3 is TGTGCCAGCAGTGAAGAGAGCCACTATGGCTACACCTTC. Translating it yields CASSEESHYGYTF.

V gene TRBV29-1 combines with J gene TRBJ1-1; the D is unclear. Between the trimmed V and J ends, which lost 4 bases and 0 bases, there was a span of 15 bases. The CDR3 has 15 amino acids. Germline values: CDR1 SQVTM, CDR2 ANQGSEA. This chain's CDR3 is CSVVGSPTLNTEAFF. The CDR3 bases are TGCAGCGTTGTAGGCAGCCCCACCTTGAACACTGAAGCTTTCTTT.

The genes are TRBV21-1 and TRBJ1-2. TRBV21-1 is a documented pseudogene. This CDR3 has 10 residues. DNA of the CDR3: TGTGCCAGCAGGGTCGGTGGCTACACCTTC. It is translated as CASRVGGYTF.

The chain uses TRBV25-1 and TRBJ1-1; D is uncertain. Germline V gene data show CDR1 as MGHDK and CDR2 as SYGVNS. Trimming left V 6 bases short and J 1 base short, with 9 bases between. The CDR3 covers 13 residues. CDR3 protein: CASSFRTNTEAFF. Written as DNA, the CDR3 is TGTGCCAGCAGCTTCAGAACGAACACTGAAGCTTTCTTT.

J is TRBJ2-3 and V is TRBV4-2, with D perhaps TRBD2 (6 bases). The germline CDR1 and CDR2 sequences are LGHNA and YNFKEQ. This CDR3 is 18 amino acids long. Trimming cost V 3 bases and J 2 bases, with 21 bases left between them. CDR3 coding DNA: TGTGCCAGCAGCCAGGTATTCTTCTTAGCGGAGTACACAGATACGCAGTATTTT. Translation gives CASSQVFFLAEYTDTQYF.

The chain combines TRBV29-1 with TRBJ1-1, with D unresolved. Between the trimmed V and J ends, which lost 3 bases and 7 bases, there was a span of 9 bases. Germline V gives CDR1 SQVTM, CDR2 ANQGSEA. The CDR3 extends over 11 amino acids. The CDR3 coding sequence is TGCAGCGTTGATTCGGCACTTGAAGCTTTCTTT. Translation: CSVDSALEAFF.

The chain carries TRBV4-3 and TRBJ2-7, with TRBD2 identical over 7 bases. There are 15 residues in the CDR3. Germline V lookup: CDR1 LGHNA, CDR2 YSLEER. V lost 1 base, J lost 2 bases, and 5 bases stayed unmatched. The CDR3 DNA is TGCGCCAGCAGCCAAGGTCCAGCGGGGCCCTACGAGCAGTACTTC. Translated, it gives CASSQGPAGPYEQYF.

The gene calls are TRBV7-9 and TRBJ2-2; the match to TRBD2 covers 10 bases. This CDR3 has 16 residues. Germline-derived CDR1 and CDR2 are SEHNR and FQNEAQ (reference sequence). With 3 bases clipped from V and 0 bases from J, the junction kept 1 base outside the gene matches. The CDR3 region is CASSFSGGTNTGELFF. CDR3 nucleotide sequence: TGTGCCAGCAGCTTTAGCGGGGGGACGAACACCGGGGAGCTGTTTTTT.

The sample holds a few counts of this clone. This rearrangement joins TRBV19 to TRBJ2-7; a possible D gene is TRBD1 (6 bases). V lost 4 bases and J lost 2, with 12 bases in between. The germline V gene has CDR1 LNHDA and CDR2 SQIVND (reference sequence). The CDR3 contains 14 residues. The CDR3 here is CASSTRQAAYEQYF. DNA of the CDR3: TGTGCCAGTAGTACCCGACAGGCAGCCTACGAGCAGTACTTC.

The count of this clone is one. The chain employs TRBV27 and TRBJ2-3; tentative D call: TRBD2 (6 bases). This CDR3 contains 15 residues. V was pared by 6 bases and J by 2 bases, with 15 bases between. In germline, CDR1 is MNHEY, CDR2 SMNVEV (reference sequence). In DNA, the CDR3 is TGTGCCAGCAGAGTACTGGGACTTATCACAGATACGCAGTATTTT. It is translated as CASRVLGLITDTQYF.

The chain is built from TRBV13 and TRBJ2-1; D perhaps matches TRBD1 (6 bases). The length of the CDR3 is 17 residues. The V end lost 8 bases, the J end lost 2 bases, and 22 bases lay between the germline ends. Germline values: CDR1 PRHDT, CDR2 FYEKMQ (reference sequence). The DNA of the CDR3 is TGTGCCAGCTCGGGTCAAGGGGGTGACAAACCCTACAATGAGCAGTTCTTC. It specifies CASSGQGGDKPYNEQFF. Variable domain in full (rest from reference TRBV13 and TRBJ2-1): AAGVIQSPRHLIKEKRETATLKCYPIPRHDTVYWYQQGPGQDPQFLISFYEKMQSDKGSIPDRFSAQQFSDYHSELNMSSLELGDSALYFCASSGQGGDKPYNEQFFGPGTRLTVL.

The chain joins TRBV19 to TRBJ2-3; no definite D call. The V gene's germline CDR1 is LNHDA and CDR2 SQIVND (reference sequence). The CDR3 sequence is 16 residues long. V was trimmed by 0 bases and J by 0 bases, leaving 10 bases between them. CDR3 coding DNA: TGTGCCAGTAGTATAGAACAGATGGGGAGCACAGATACGCAGTATTTT. Translated: CASSIEQMGSTDTQYF.

The V call is TRBV5-6, the J call TRBJ1-4, with 7 bases lining up with TRBD1. V dropped 0 bases and J dropped 0; count of bases not matched to a gene: 5. There are 17 residues in the CDR3. Germline lookup yields CDR1 SGHDT and CDR2 YYEEEE. Written as DNA, the CDR3 is TGTGCCAGCAGCTTGGGGACAGGCCGAGCAACTAATGAAAAACTGTTTTTT. Translation gives CASSLGTGRATNEKLFF.

This chain uses TRBV12-5 with TRBJ1-2, with D hard to call. Deletions cut 1 base from V and 0 bases from J, with 9 bases between. The CDR3 runs to 15 residues. The germline gives CDR1 LGHNT, CDR2 FRNRAP. CDR3 residues: CASGLDDIANYGYTF. In nucleotides, the CDR3 is TGTGCTAGTGGTTTGGACGACATAGCTAACTATGGCTACACCTTC.

This rearrangement joins TRBV25-1 to TRBJ2-3; D is possibly TRBD2 (6 bases). The CDR3 consists of 16 residues. Looked up from germline, CDR1 is MGHDK and CDR2 is SYGVNS. V shed 4 bases and J shed 3 bases, with 17 bases lying between them. In DNA form, the CDR3 reads TGTGCCAGCAGTGTTACCCGGGACTTTGCAACAGATACGCAGTATTTT. Amino acids: CASSVTRDFATDTQYF.

The chain combines TRBV29-1 with TRBJ1-2; the D is unclear. V was cut by 4 bases and J by 0 bases, with 9 bases left in between. The CDR3 contains 13 residues. Germline V CDR1 and CDR2: SQVTM, ANQGSEA. CDR3 sequence: CSVVLRANYGYTF. The CDR3 DNA sequence: TGCAGCGTTGTTCTGCGAGCTAACTATGGCTACACCTTC. Variable domain in full (rest from reference TRBV29-1 and TRBJ1-2): SAVISQKPSRDICQRGTSLTIQCQVDSQVTMMFWYRQQPGQSLTLIATANQGSEATYESGFVIDKFPISRPNLTFSTLTVSNMSPEDSSIYLCSVVLRANYGYTFGSGTRLTVV.

The chain recombines TRBV7-2 with TRBJ2-3, with 10 bases that match TRBD2. V dropped 4 bases and J dropped 3; count of bases not matched to a gene: 4. Germline CDR1 reads SGHTA; CDR2 reads FQGNSA. CDR3 size: 15 residues. CDR3 bases: TGTGCCAGCAGCTGGACTAGCGGTGAAACAGATACGCAGTATTTT. Amino acids: CASSWTSGETDTQYF.

This chain links TRBV27 with TRBJ1-6; 7 nucleotides agree with TRBD1. The CDR3 runs 15 residues. Germline V gene sequence: CDR1 MNHEY, CDR2 SMNVEV (reference sequence). Losses at the gene ends were 3 bases for V and 9 bases for J; bases not matched to a gene: 8. CDR3 region: CASSFWDSRSSPLHF. The CDR3, as DNA: TGTGCCAGCAGTTTTTGGGACAGCAGGAGTTCACCCCTCCACTTT.

This clone was recorded a few times. The chain employs TRBV5-4 and TRBJ2-7, with TRBD1 as a possible D gene (6 bases). Per germline, CDR1 SGHNT and CDR2 YYREEE (reference sequence). The CDR3 runs 16 residues. The V and J ends lost 0 bases and 7 bases respectively, with 20 bases between them. The CDR3 DNA follows: TGTGCCAGCAGCTTGGGTACTATGGGGGCATGGGGGGAGCAGTACTTC. Its protein product is CASSLGTMGAWGEQYF.

The CDR3 here is CASSLVSGGRTDTQYF. CDR3 DNA sequence: TGTGCCAGCAGCTTGGTAAGCGGGGGTCGCACAGATACGCAGTATTTT. The V gene is TRBV5-6, the J gene TRBJ2-3; 8 bases are shared with TRBD2. CDR3 length: 16 amino acids. The junction had 4 bases not matched to a gene; V was cut back by 0 bases and J by 1 base. Germline values: CDR1 SGHDT, CDR2 YYEEEE.